This TCR beta chain was sequenced for a study of T-cell reconstitution after alpha-beta-depleted transplantation in children. Concerning this clonotype: Its target is unknown. One junction end disagrees with the germline gene, perhaps due to a read error.

Notes on the study in general: Several hundred expanded graft clones reportedly supplied alpha-beta T cells about two months after transplant.

Preparation of the TCRbeta library was carried out with unique molecular identifiers. Each CDR3 protein gets one entry after TCRdb re-called the PCR reads with MiXCR. The sample yields approximately 650,000 distinct CDR3 sequences, roughly 13% seen once. This TCR was sampled from a girl aged 2-15 years with congenital amegakaryocytic thrombocytopenia, due to receive a stem cell transplant. This specimen was PBMCs, taken before TCRalphabeta/CD19-depleted stem cell transplant.

In nucleotides, the CDR3 is TGTGCCAGCAGTGCCGTGGGACGCCACAATGCGCAGTTCTTC. Its protein is CASSAVGRHNAQFF. This chain uses TRBV25-1 with TRBJ2-1; the D gene could be TRBD1 or TRBD2 (5 bases each). The CDR3 extends over 14 amino acids. Germline V CDR1 and CDR2: MGHDK, SYGVNS.